The T cell receptor beta chain under discussion was sequenced for a study of a mutant IDH1 vaccine in newly diagnosed glioma. Looking at the study overall: Every participant had undergone radiotherapy, temozolomide, or both before, and most underwent both.

Details on this clone: Its antigen is not known.

The time point is: baseline, week 1 (first vaccination visit). Sample treatment: pre-vaccination baseline after standard-of-care therapy. Tumors from donors were new WHO grade 3 or 4 IDH1-mutant astrocytomas with ATRX loss. This table comes from immunoSEQ multiplex PCR, and its TCRdb copy is limited to in-frame clones, with some not included. The sample holds 20,000 to 25,000 clones, approximately 85% seen once. Findings and caveats of the study: Vaccination induced immune responses in about 92% of patients. Pseudoprogression seemed unlinked to shifts in top peripheral T cell clonotypes.

This CDR3 region has 15 residues. Germline CDR1 SGHNT, CDR2 YYREEE (reference sequence). The junction had 5 bases not matched to a gene; V was cut back by 1 base and J by 2 bases. The V gene is TRBV5-4, the J gene TRBJ2-5, with 7 bases matching TRBD2. The TCR originated in a man between 35 and 55 years old with glioma. The source was PBMCs, collected from a glioma patient treated with radiotherapy, temozolomide or both. In nucleotides, the CDR3 is TGTGCCAGCAGCTTGTCTAGCGGCCATCAAGAGACCCAGTACTTC. Translation gives CASSLSSGHQETQYF.